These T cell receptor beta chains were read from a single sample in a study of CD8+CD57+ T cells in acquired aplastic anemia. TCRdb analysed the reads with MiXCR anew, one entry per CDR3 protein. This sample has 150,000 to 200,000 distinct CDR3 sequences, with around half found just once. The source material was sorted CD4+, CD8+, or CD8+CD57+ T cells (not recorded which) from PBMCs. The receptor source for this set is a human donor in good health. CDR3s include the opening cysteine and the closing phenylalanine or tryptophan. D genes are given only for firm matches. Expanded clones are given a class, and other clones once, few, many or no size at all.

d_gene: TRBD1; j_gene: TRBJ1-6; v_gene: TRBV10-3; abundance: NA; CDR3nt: TGTGCCATCAGTGGTCGGACAGGGGAGGATTCACCCCTCCACTTT; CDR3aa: CAISGRTGEDSPLHF
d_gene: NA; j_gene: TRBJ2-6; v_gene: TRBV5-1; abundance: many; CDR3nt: TGCGCCAGCAAGAACAGGACCTCTGGGGCCAACGTCCTGACTTTC; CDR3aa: CASKNRTSGANVLTF
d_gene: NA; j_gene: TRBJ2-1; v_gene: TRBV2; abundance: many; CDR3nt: TGTGCCAGCATTCACCCGTCTAGGAACAATGAGCAGTTCTTC; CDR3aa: CASIHPSRNNEQFF
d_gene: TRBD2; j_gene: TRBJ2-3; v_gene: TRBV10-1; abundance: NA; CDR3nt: TGCGCCAGCAGTGAGACTAGCGAACAGACGCAGTATTTT; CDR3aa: CASSETSEQTQYF
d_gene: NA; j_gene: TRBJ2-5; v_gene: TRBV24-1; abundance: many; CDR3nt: TGTGCCACCAGTGATTTGGGCCCAGGGGGGTATAAAGAGACCCAGTACTTC; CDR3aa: CATSDLGPGGYKETQYF
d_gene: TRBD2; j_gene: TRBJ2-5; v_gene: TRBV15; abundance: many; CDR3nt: TGTGCCACCGGCCCGGGGGGGTACCAAGAGACCCAGTACTTC; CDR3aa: CATGPGGYQETQYF
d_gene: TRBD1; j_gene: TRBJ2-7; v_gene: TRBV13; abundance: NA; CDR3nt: TGTGCCAGCAGCTACCCGGGACAGGGGGCCTACGAGCAGTACTTC; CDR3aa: CASSYPGQGAYEQYF
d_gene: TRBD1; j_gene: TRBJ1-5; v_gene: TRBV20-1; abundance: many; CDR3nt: TGCAGTGCTACCTTGGGACAGGGGGTGGTCGGCAATCAGCCCCAGCATTTT; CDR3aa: CSATLGQGVVGNQPQHF
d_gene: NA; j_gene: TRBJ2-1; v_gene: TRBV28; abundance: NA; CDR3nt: TGTGCCAGCAGGCCCCCCACAGCCTACAATGAGCAGTTCTTC; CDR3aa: CASRPPTAYNEQFF
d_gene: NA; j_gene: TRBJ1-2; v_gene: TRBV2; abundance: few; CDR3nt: TGTGCCAGCAGTGAGGTAGAGGTTGGAAGCTACACCTTC; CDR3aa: CASSEVEVGSYTF
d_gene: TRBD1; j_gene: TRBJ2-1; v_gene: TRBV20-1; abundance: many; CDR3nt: TGCAGTGCGTCGAAGAGGACAGGGAGCAATGAGCAGTTCTTC; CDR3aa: CSASKRTGSNEQFF
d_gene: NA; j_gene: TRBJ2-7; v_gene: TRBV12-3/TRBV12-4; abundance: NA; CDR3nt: TGTGCCAGCAGTTTCAAGGGGTACGAGCAGTACTTC; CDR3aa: CASSFKGYEQYF
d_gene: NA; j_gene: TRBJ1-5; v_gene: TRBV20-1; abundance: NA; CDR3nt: TGCAGTGCTACCCGGCCGTCCTACAATAGCAGTCAGCCCCAGCATTTT; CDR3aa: CSATRPSYNSSQPQHF
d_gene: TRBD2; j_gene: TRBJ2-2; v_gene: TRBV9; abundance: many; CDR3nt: TGTGCCAGCAGCGTAGCCGGGAGGGGGAACACCGGGGAGCTGTTTTTT; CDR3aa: CASSVAGRGNTGELFF
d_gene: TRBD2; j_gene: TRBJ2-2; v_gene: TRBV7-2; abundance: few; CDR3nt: TGTGCCGGCAGCTTGGGACTAGCTTCCACCGGGGAGCTGTTTTTT; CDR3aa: CAGSLGLASTGELFF
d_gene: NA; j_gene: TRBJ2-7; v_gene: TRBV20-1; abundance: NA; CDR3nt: TGCAGTGCTAGCGTGGGTGGTTCGTCCGAGCAGTACTTC; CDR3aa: CSASVGGSSEQYF
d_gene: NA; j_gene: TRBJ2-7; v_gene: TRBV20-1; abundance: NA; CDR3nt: TGCAGTGCTACCGGGACGCTCTCCTACGAGCAGTACTTC; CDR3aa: CSATGTLSYEQYF
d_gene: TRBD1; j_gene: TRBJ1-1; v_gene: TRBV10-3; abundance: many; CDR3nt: TGTGCCATCAGACCCCGACAGGGCCCTGAAGCTTTCTTT; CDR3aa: CAIRPRQGPEAFF
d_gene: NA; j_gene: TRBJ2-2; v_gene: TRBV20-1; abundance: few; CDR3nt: TGCAGTGCTAGAGAAACGGGGAGAACGAACACCGGGGAGCTGTTTTTT; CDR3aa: CSARETGRTNTGELFF
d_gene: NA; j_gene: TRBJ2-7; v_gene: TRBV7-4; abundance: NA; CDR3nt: TGTGCCAGCAGACGCGGCTCCTACGAGCAGTACTTC; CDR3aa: CASRRGSYEQYF
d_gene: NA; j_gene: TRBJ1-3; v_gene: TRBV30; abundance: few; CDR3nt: TGTGCCTGGAGTGTGGGGTCGGGAAACACCATATATTTT; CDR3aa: CAWSVGSGNTIYF
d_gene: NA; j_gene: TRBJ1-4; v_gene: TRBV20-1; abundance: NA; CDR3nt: TGCAGTGCTATTAGCGGGACACCCAAGGAAAAACTGTTTTTT; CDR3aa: CSAISGTPKEKLFF
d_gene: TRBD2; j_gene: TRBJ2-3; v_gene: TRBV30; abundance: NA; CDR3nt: TGTGCCTGGAGTCCTGGGACTAGCGGGAGTGCAGATACGCAGTATTTT; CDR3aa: CAWSPGTSGSADTQYF
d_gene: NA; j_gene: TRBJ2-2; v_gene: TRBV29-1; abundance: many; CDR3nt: TGCAGCGTTGAACAGGCGAACACCGGGGAGCTGTTTTTT; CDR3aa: CSVEQANTGELFF
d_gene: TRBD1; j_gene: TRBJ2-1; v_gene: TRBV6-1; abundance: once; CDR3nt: TGTGCCAGCAGTCCTTACAGGGGCTCCTACAATGAGCAGTTCTTC; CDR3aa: CASSPYRGSYNEQFF
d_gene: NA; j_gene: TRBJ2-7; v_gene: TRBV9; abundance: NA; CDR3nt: TGTGCCAGCAGCGCCGGGCAGGAGGGGACAATGGGGCAGTACTTC; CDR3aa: CASSAGQEGTMGQYF
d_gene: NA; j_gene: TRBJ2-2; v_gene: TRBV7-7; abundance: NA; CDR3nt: TGTGCTAGCAGCTTAGCGATAGCTACCGGGGAGCTGTTTTTT; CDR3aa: CASSLAIATGELFF
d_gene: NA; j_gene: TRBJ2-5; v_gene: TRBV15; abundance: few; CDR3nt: TGTGCCACCAGCAGAGATGGCGCAGGGGGGGGTCAAGAGACCCAGTACTTC; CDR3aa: CATSRDGAGGGQETQYF
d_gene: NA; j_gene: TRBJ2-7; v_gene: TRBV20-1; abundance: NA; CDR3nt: TGCAGTGCTAGGGACCCCCTGGGCGGCCCCTACGAGCAGTACTTC; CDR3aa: CSARDPLGGPYEQYF
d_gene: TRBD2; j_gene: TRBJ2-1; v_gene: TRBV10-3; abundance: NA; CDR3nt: TGTGCCATCGGGGCAGCGGGGGGCAATGAGCAGTTCTTC; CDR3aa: CAIGAAGGNEQFF
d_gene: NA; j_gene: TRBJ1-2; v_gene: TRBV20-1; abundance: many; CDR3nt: TGCAGTGCTAGTAGGCAGGGCTTAAACTATGGCTACACCTTC; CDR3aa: CSASRQGLNYGYTF
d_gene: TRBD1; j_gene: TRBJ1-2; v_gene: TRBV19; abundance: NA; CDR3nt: TGTGCCAGTAGTATTCCTCAGGGGGAGGGTTATGGCTACACCTTC; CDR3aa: CASSIPQGEGYGYTF
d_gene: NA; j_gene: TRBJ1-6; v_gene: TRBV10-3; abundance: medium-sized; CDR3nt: TGTGCCATCAGTGAGACAACAGCCTCCCTCCTCCACTTT; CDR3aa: CAISETTASLLHF